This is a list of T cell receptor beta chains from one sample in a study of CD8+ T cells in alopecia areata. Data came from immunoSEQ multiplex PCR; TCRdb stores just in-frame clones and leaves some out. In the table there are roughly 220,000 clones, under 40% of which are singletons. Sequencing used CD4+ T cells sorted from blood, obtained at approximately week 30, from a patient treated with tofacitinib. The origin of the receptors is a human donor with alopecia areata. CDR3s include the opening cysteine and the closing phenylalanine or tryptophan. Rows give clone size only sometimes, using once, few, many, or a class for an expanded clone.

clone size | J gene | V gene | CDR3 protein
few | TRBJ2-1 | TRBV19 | CASAGTINEQFF
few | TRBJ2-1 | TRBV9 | CASSHPQGLLSYNEQFF
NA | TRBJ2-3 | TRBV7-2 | CASSLGGGGTDTQYF
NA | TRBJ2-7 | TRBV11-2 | CASSFAGGGREYF
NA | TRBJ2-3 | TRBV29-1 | CSVETGTDTQYF
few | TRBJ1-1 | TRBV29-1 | CSGRTGNTEAFF
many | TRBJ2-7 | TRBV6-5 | CASYPGGGGSYEQYF
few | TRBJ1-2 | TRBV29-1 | CSVERLGRGGNTF
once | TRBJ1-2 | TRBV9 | CASSSTHNYGYTF
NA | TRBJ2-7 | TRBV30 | CAWRNGWPSYEQYF
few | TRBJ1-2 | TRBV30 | CAWRITGDFYGYTF
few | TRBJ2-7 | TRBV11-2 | CASSSSSYEQYF
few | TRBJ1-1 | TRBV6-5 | CASSIDRGNSEAFF
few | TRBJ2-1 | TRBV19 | CASRYSVLSSYNEQFF
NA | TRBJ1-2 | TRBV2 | CASNRESVGYTF
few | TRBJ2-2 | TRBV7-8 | CASSLGTTITGELFF
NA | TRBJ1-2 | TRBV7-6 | CASSLGPGQGGYTF
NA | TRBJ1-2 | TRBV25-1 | CASSEYGAIYGYTF
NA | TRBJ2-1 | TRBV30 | CAWSARNEQFF
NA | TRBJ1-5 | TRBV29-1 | CSVAIRGSQPQHF
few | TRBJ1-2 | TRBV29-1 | CSGGDRGAYGYTF
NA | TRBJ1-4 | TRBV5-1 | CASSMEGTPYEKLFF
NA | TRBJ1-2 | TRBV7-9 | CASSADSYGYTF
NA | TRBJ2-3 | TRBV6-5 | CASSYSLAGGRDTQYF
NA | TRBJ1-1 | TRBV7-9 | CASSSRAGAWTEAFF
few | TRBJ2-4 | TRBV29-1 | CSVLGQVVTKNIQYF
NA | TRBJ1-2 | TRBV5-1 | CASRAGGRLGYTF
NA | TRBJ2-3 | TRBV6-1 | CASSESARGAVSTDTQYF
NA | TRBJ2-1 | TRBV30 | CAWTSGFYNEQFF
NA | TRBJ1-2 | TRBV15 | CATSRDRGRTTSLYGYTF
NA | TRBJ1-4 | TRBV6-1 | CASSGGIGTGDEKLFF
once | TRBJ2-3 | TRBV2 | CASSEGATSGWGDTQYF
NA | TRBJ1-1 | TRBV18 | CASSPISDTEAFF
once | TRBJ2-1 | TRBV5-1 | CASSLSSVKLPYNEQFF
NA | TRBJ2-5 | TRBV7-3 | CASSSTVADQETQYF
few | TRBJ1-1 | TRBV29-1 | CSVEALDRETEAFF
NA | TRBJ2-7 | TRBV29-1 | CSVPRGPGEQYF
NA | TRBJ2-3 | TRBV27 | CALQLDTQYF
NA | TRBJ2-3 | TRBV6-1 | CATQRGDTDTQYF
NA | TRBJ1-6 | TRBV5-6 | CASSPRGGSYNSPLHF
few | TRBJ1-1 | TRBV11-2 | CASSLSAGQEAFF
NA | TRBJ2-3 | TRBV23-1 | CASGSSVGLGADTQYF
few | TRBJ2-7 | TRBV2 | CASRRNGPGEQYF
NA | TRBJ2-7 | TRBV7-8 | CASSATPTGAEQYF
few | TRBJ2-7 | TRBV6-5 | CASSYDSSGMIYEQYF
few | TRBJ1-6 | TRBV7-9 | CASSLDRGGSPLHF
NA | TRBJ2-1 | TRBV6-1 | CASSEAGGLGDEQFF
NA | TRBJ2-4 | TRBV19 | CASSIDLAAGVQYF
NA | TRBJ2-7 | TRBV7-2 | CASSRTALYEQYF
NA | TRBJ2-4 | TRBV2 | CASFLPSENIQYF
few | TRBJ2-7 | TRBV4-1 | CASSQGPGTGEQYF
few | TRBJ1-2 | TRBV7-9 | CASRPTRSNYGYTF